A selection of T cell receptor beta chains follows, all from one sample in a study of CD8 T cells in Susac syndrome. Via MiXCR, TCRdb re-called the immunoSEQ multiplex PCR reads, giving one row per CDR3 protein. The repertoire holds around 120,000 distinct CDR3 sequences, just under 95% seen once, with just under 0.095% in the top ten. Sequencing was done on a sample of CD4+ T cells from PBMCs. The receptors originated from a human donor with multiple sclerosis. Both conserved end residues are part of each CDR3. For some rows the clone size is stated as once, few or many, or as a class when expanded; others skip it.

v_gene,j_gene,abundance,CDR3aa
TRBV2,TRBJ2-3,-,CASSDVGQGRVAYF
TRBV20-1,TRBJ2-5,once,CSARGWGLQETQYF
TRBV28,TRBJ2-4,-,CASSLEGQLAKNIQYF
TRBV18,TRBJ2-2,-,CASSPQGRKNTGELFF
TRBV29-1,TRBJ2-1,-,CSVEDLTGAGGYNEQFF
TRBV30,TRBJ1-1,-,CAWSVEGHGGAFF
TRBV6-2/TRBV6-3,TRBJ1-5,-,CASSRRVTVFYSNQPQHF
TRBV5-1,TRBJ1-2,-,CASSAGTESGYTF
TRBV5-1,TRBJ1-1,-,CASSSDTYTEAFF
TRBV11-1,TRBJ2-2,-,CASSPWTGHSSGELFF
TRBV20-1,TRBJ1-4,-,CSAQDRLDEKLFF
TRBV12-3/TRBV12-4,TRBJ1-6,-,CASSFDSPLHF
TRBV5-1,TRBJ1-6,once,CASSSTRTGRNSPLHF
TRBV2,TRBJ2-2,once,CASKGTVNTGELFF
TRBV30,TRBJ1-1,-,CAWSRGQGDTEAFF
TRBV5-1,TRBJ2-3,-,CASTVAGGKDTQYF
TRBV4-1,TRBJ1-2,-,CASSHHTDNIYGYTF
TRBV19,TRBJ2-5,-,CASRPGGRETQYF
TRBV19,TRBJ2-4,-,CASSDGLAKNIQYF
TRBV4-2,TRBJ1-2,-,CASSQPGSGGNYGYTF
TRBV18,TRBJ2-7,few,CASSQTGYEQYF
TRBV11-3,TRBJ2-3,-,CASSFHPTTQYF
TRBV6-5,TRBJ2-1,-,CASSYALTGDEQFF
TRBV30,TRBJ1-2,-,CAWTQGPSYGYTF
TRBV12-3/TRBV12-4,TRBJ2-1,-,CASSLEWDRGPVEQFF
TRBV7-9,TRBJ1-1,-,CASSLEQGNTEAFF
TRBV20-1,TRBJ1-3,once,CSAREDGSATYGNTIYF
TRBV4-3,TRBJ1-2,once,CASSQTTTGTNGYTF
TRBV13,TRBJ1-2,-,CASSLGLGQNYGYTF
TRBV27,TRBJ2-6,-,CASSFSGAGANVLTF
TRBV3-1,TRBJ2-2,-,CASSRRGVTGELFF
TRBV3-1,TRBJ2-3,-,CASSLTDTQYF
TRBV9,TRBJ2-3,-,CASSVGGHTDTQYF
TRBV10-3,TRBJ1-2,once,CAISVGPGGGYTF
TRBV30,TRBJ1-2,few,CAWSRSMEDGYTF
TRBV20-1,TRBJ2-3,once,CSASIRGGVTDTQYF
TRBV6-5,TRBJ1-5,-,CASSYSITGVGNQPQHF
TRBV4-1,TRBJ2-1,-,CASSQVGGNEQFF
TRBV7-7,TRBJ2-3,-,CASSPERGTDTQYF
TRBV4-3,TRBJ2-3,-,CASSQGPPGLAGVDTQYF
TRBV6-2/TRBV6-3,TRBJ1-5,-,CASRFGQGRNQPQHF
TRBV19,TRBJ1-5,-,CASKRGSQPQHF
TRBV28,TRBJ2-6,-,CACRGPYAGGANVLTF
TRBV28,TRBJ2-2,-,CASSLGGSGELFF
TRBV9,TRBJ2-5,once,CASSARETQYF
TRBV30,TRBJ1-5,-,CAWSVRGGQPQHF
TRBV3-1,TRBJ2-4,-,CASSPQGNIQYF
TRBV30,TRBJ1-1,few,CAWSAHPTGAAKAFF
TRBV4-1,TRBJ1-6,-,CASSPQRLTYNSPLHF